These 30 T cell receptor beta chains came from one sample sequenced in a study of patients and donors after allogeneic stem cell transplantation. TCRdb processed the RT-PCR reads anew with MiXCR; each CDR3 protein has one entry. The sample has about 150,000 distinct CDR3 sequences; roughly two fifths are singletons. The sequencing input was blood, either unsorted or a sorted T cell fraction (not recorded which). The receptors were gathered from a human donor who was either an allogeneic HSCT recipient or a stem cell or donor lymphocyte infusion donor (not recorded which). It is not recorded whose cells these are; they may come from a transplant donor.

DNA of the CDR3: TGCGCCAGCAGCTCCCACGGAGATACGCAGTATTTT. This sequence encodes CASSSHGDTQYF. The chain recombines TRBV5-1 with TRBJ2-3; D uncertain. The CDR3 is 12 residues long. CDR1 is SGHRS and CDR2 is YFSETQ in the germline V gene. The V gene lost 3 bases and the J gene lost 5 bases, with 7 bases spanning the gap.

A few counts support this clonotype. Germline and junction disagree at one end, which may indicate a read error. The rearrangement uses TRBV3-1 and TRBJ1-1; D may be TRBD1 (6 bases). Germline CDR1 reads LGHDT; CDR2 reads YNNKEL (reference sequence). The length of the CDR3 is 15 residues. The CDR3 sequence: CAGSQGIQGYTEAFF. The CDR3 bases are TGTGCCGGCAGCCAAGGAATTCAGGGGTACACTGAAGCTTTCTTT.

This sequence joins TRBV9 and TRBJ1-3, with D perhaps matching TRBD1 (6 bases). Trimming stripped 2 bases from V and 4 bases from J, with 10 bases between. The CDR3 is made up of 14 amino acids. Germline CDR1 and CDR2: SGDLS and YYNGEE. The CDR3 sequence: CASSVQGSGNTIYF. The CDR3 bases are TGTGCCAGCAGCGTTCAGGGGAGCGGAAACACCATATATTTT. Full variable domain (remainder filled in from reference TRBV9 and TRBJ1-3): DSGVTQTPKHLITATGQRVTLRCSPRSGDLSVYWYQQSLDQGLQFLIQYYNGEERAKGNILERFSAQQFPDLHSELNLSSLELGDSALYFCASSVQGSGNTIYFGEGSWLTVV.

The rearrangement uses TRBV12-3 or TRBV12-4 and TRBJ1-4; D gene uncertain. CDR3 length equals 15 residues. V lost 3 bases, J lost 7 bases, and 15 bases lay in between. The DNA for the CDR3 is TGTGCCAGCAGTTTTCAGGACTTCAACGGTGAAAAACTGTTTTTT. Protein product: CASSFQDFNGEKLFF.

The chain combines TRBV15 with TRBJ1-2, with D uncertain. The V end was cut by 0 bases, the J end by 3 bases, with 17 bases between. The CDR3 consists of 17 residues. In germline, CDR1 is LNHNV, CDR2 YYDKDF (reference sequence). Written as DNA, the CDR3 is TGTGCCACCAGCAGAGAACAGATGACCCAGGAATACTATGGCTACACCTTC. It specifies CATSREQMTQEYYGYTF.

V and J are TRBV4-3 and TRBJ1-2; no clear D gene. V lost 0 bases, J lost 0 bases, and 11 bases lay in between. Germline assignment: CDR1 LGHNA and CDR2 YSLEER. The CDR3 is made up of 16 amino acids. CDR3 sequence reads: CASSQDFVRANYGYTF. For the CDR3, the DNA is TGCGCCAGCAGCCAAGATTTTGTCAGAGCTAACTATGGCTACACCTTC.

The CDR3 loop reads CASSFGLAPYNEQFF. CDR3 bases: TGTGCCAGCAGCTTCGGACTAGCGCCCTACAATGAGCAGTTCTTC. This chain uses TRBV5-6 with TRBJ2-1, with TRBD2 matching over 9 bases. V lost 2 bases to trimming and J lost 2 bases; unmatched junction nucleotides: 2. Germline V lookup: CDR1 SGHDT, CDR2 YYEEEE. The CDR3 consists of 15 residues.

V and J are TRBV24-1 and TRBJ2-1; D is unclear. This CDR3 is 15 amino acids long. Germline assignment: CDR1 KGHDR and CDR2 SFDVKD. V shed 7 bases and J shed 3 bases, with 15 bases lying between them. CDR3 sequence reads: CATSEDRAYYNEQFF. DNA for the CDR3: TGTGCCACCAGCGAAGATAGGGCCTACTACAATGAGCAGTTCTTC.

This chain uses TRBV5-1 with TRBJ1-5, with D possibly being TRBD1 (5 bases). V was shortened by 1 base and J by 1 base, with 12 bases between the two germline ends. The CDR3 covers 16 residues. The germline V gene encodes CDR1 SGHRS and CDR2 YFSETQ. CDR3 loop: CASSLRQGISNQPQHF. The CDR3 DNA is TGCGCCAGCAGCTTGAGGCAGGGTATCAGCAATCAGCCCCAGCATTTT.

The J gene is TRBJ2-2, the V gene TRBV7-6; tentatively, D is TRBD1 (6 bases). The V end lost 2 bases, the J end lost 1 base, and 11 bases lay between the germline ends. Germline V gene sequence: CDR1 SGHVS, CDR2 FNYEAQ. The CDR3 is 16 amino acids. CDR3 sequence (DNA): TGTGCCAGCAGCTTATTCCCGACAGGGAACACCGGGGAGCTGTTTTTT. Translation gives CASSLFPTGNTGELFF. Complete variable domain (other parts from reference TRBV7-6 and TRBJ2-2): GAGVSQSPRYKVTKRGQDVALRCDPISGHVSLYWYRQALGQGPEFLTYFNYEAQQDKSGLPNDRFSAERPEGSISTLTIQRTEQRDSAMYRCASSLFPTGNTGELFFGEGSRLTVL.

This clonotype showed up just a few times. The chain has TRBV4-3 and TRBJ2-3, with D possibly being TRBD2 (6 bases). This CDR3 has 16 amino acids. Trimming cost V 1 base and J 3 bases, with 14 bases left between them. The germline gives CDR1 LGHNA, CDR2 YSLEER. CDR3 coding DNA: TGCGCCAGCAGCCAAGTGGCGGAGGGGTTAACAGATACGCAGTATTTT. Its protein product is CASSQVAEGLTDTQYF.

The CDR3 loop reads CASSLGSSQTYTQYF. The CDR3 DNA sequence: TGTGCCAGCAGCTTAGGGTCGAGCCAGACCTATACGCAGTATTTT. The chain joins TRBV7-6 to TRBJ2-3; no reliable D call. The CDR3 has 15 amino acids. V lost 1 base and J lost 7, with 15 bases in between. Germline V gene sequence: CDR1 SGHVS, CDR2 FNYEAQ.

The chain employs TRBV5-1 and TRBJ1-4; D is ambiguous. CDR1 is SGHRS, CDR2 YFSETQ, per germline. The CDR3 runs to 16 residues. Trimming removed 3 bases at V and 4 bases at J, with 16 bases between. This chain's CDR3 is CASSSGIQNLNEKLFF. The DNA of the CDR3 is TGCGCCAGCAGCTCTGGGATCCAGAACCTTAATGAAAAACTGTTTTTT.

The rearrangement links TRBV7-8 to TRBJ2-2; D is undetermined. Trimming shortened V by 5 bases and J by 3 bases, and 16 bases separated the two germline ends. Germline V gene lookup returns CDR1 SGHVS and CDR2 FQNEAQ. This CDR3 has 16 amino acids. Here the CDR3 reads CASSPGIGQYTGELFF. CDR3 bases: TGTGCCAGCAGCCCGGGCATAGGGCAGTACACCGGGGAGCTGTTTTTT.

This clonotype was recorded many times. The gene calls are TRBV12-3 or TRBV12-4 and TRBJ1-1; D call uncertain. This CDR3 has 12 amino acids. V lost 3 bases to trimming and J lost 6 bases, with 8 bases between them. The DNA of the CDR3 is TGTGCCAGCAGTTTCCCCGGAGCTGAAGCTTTCTTT. It translates to CASSFPGAEAFF.

This clonotype was picked up one time. The chain couples TRBV7-9 to TRBJ2-1; D may match TRBD1 or TRBD2 (5 bases each). CDR1 and CDR2 from the germline V gene are SEHNR and FQNEAQ (reference sequence). This CDR3 spans 12 amino acids. Trimming left V 1 base short and J 15 bases short, with 13 bases between. CDR3 nucleotide sequence: TGTGCCAGCAGCTTAGTTGAGGGGCCCGGGTTCTTC. This sequence encodes CASSLVEGPGFF.

This sequence joins TRBV29-1 and TRBJ2-1, with TRBD1 matching over 8 bases. With V trimmed by 6 bases and J by 2 bases, 6 bases remained unmatched. CDR1 and CDR2 (germline): SQVTM, ANQGSEA. The CDR3 is 14 amino acids. The CDR3 region is CSVPGQGAYNEQFF. The CDR3 DNA follows: TGCAGCGTCCCTGGACAGGGTGCCTACAATGAGCAGTTCTTC.

This chain uses TRBV6-5 with TRBJ2-7; D may be TRBD2 (5 bases). This CDR3 comprises 13 residues. Trimming shortened V by 8 bases and J by 5 bases, and 16 bases separated the two germline ends. Germline CDR1 reads MNHEY; CDR2 reads SVGAGI. CDR3: CASRGPLWDEQYF. DNA for the CDR3: TGTGCCAGCCGGGGTCCTCTCTGGGACGAGCAGTACTTC.

The sample holds a few counts of this clonotype. The chain couples TRBV29-1 to TRBJ1-5; D is perhaps TRBD1 (5 bases). The CDR3 totals 14 residues. CDR1 is SQVTM, CDR2 ANQGSEA, per germline. V was shortened by 8 bases and J by 1 base, with 15 bases between the two germline ends. CDR3 residues: CSPAGARSNQPQHF. Here the CDR3 DNA reads TGCAGCCCTGCTGGGGCGCGGAGCAATCAGCCCCAGCATTTT.

The chain uses TRBV7-2 and TRBJ2-7, with 10 positions matching TRBD1. The ends lost 6 bases at V and 5 bases at J; junction bases unmatched: 7. Germline V gives CDR1 SGHTA, CDR2 FQGNSA. CDR3 length: 14 residues. The chain's CDR3 is CASSFDRGPNEQYF. CDR3 DNA sequence: TGTGCCAGCAGTTTCGACAGGGGGCCCAACGAGCAGTACTTC.

Ten or more counts support this clonotype. The CDR3 bases are TGTGCCAGCAGGGGTGGACAGGGGTCCGGTCAGCCCCAGCATTTT. It codes for CASRGGQGSGQPQHF. The chain joins TRBV12-3 or TRBV12-4 to TRBJ1-5; 9 bases are a match to TRBD1. With 6 bases clipped from V and 6 bases from J, the junction kept 9 bases outside the gene matches. CDR3 size: 15 residues.

This clonotype came up a few times. This chain joins TRBV29-1 and TRBJ1-1; 7 bases fit TRBD1. Trimming removed 7 bases from V and 1 base from J; junction bases left unmatched: 3. The CDR3 spans 12 residues. Germline lookup yields CDR1 SQVTM and CDR2 ANQGSEA. CDR3 sequence (DNA): TGCAGCGCTCGACAGGGGAACACTGAAGCTTTCTTT. Encoded protein: CSARQGNTEAFF.

Written as DNA, the CDR3 is TGTGCCAGCAGCTTAGCGACTGATGAGCAGTTCTTC. It codes for CASSLATDEQFF. The chain employs TRBV7-9 and TRBJ2-1, with no clear D. V lost 0 bases and J 8 bases, leaving 5 bases between the germline ends. The CDR3 runs 12 residues. The germline V gene has CDR1 SEHNR and CDR2 FQNEAQ (reference sequence).

This chain uses TRBV10-3 with TRBJ1-1; D remains unclear. The V end was cut by 2 bases, the J end by 2 bases, with 6 bases between. CDR3 length: 13 amino acids. The germline CDR1 and CDR2 sequences are ENHRY and SYGVKD. DNA for the CDR3: TGTGCCATCAGTGAGGGCGACAACACTGAAGCTTTCTTT. The encoded protein is CAISEGDNTEAFF.

This chain joins TRBV5-1 and TRBJ1-1; D is undetermined. CDR1 is SGHRS, CDR2 YFSETQ, per germline. V lost 5 bases and J lost 3, with 17 bases in between. CDR3 length: 15 amino acids. Here the CDR3 DNA reads TGCGCCAGCAGATACATGGAAGGGCTAGACACTGAAGCTTTCTTT. It encodes CASRYMEGLDTEAFF.

The chain is built from TRBV28 and TRBJ1-6; 7 bases line up with TRBD1. Germline V gene sequence: CDR1 MDHEN, CDR2 SYDVKM. CDR3 length equals 15 residues. V was pared by 6 bases and J by 2 bases, with 4 bases of the junction left unmatched. CDR3: CASSSTGTYNSPLHF. Written as DNA, the CDR3 is TGTGCCAGCAGCTCGACAGGGACCTATAATTCACCCCTCCACTTT. The whole variable domain, remainder taken from reference TRBV28 and TRBJ1-6, is DVKVTQSSRYLVKRTGEKVFLECVQDMDHENMFWYRQDPGLGLRLIYFSYDVKMKEKGDIPEGYSVSREKKERFSLILESASTNQTSMYLCASSSTGTYNSPLHFGNGTRLTVT.

The CDR3 coding sequence is TGCGCCAGCAGCTTGGCCCCGGGAGGACCAACCTACAATGAGCAGTTCTTC. This codes for CASSLAPGGPTYNEQFF. The V gene is TRBV5-1, the J gene TRBJ2-1; TRBD2 agrees at 7 bases. The V segment lost 0 bases and the J segment 2 bases; nucleotides outside the gene matches: 8. This CDR3 comprises 17 residues. Germline loops: CDR1 SGHRS, CDR2 YFSETQ.

The V call is TRBV7-2, the J call TRBJ2-2, with TRBD2 as a possible D gene (6 bases). The V and J ends lost 4 bases and 6 bases respectively, with 12 bases between them. The CDR3 is made up of 14 amino acids. CDR1 is SGHTA, CDR2 FQGNSA, per germline. DNA of the CDR3: TGTGCCAGCAGCTCGGGACTTTCCCCCGGGGAGCTGTTTTTT. Protein: CASSSGLSPGELFF.

The J gene is TRBJ1-1, the V gene TRBV9; D ambiguous. The CDR3 length is 13 residues. V lost 4 bases and J 0 bases, leaving 7 bases between the germline ends. CDR1 SGDLS and CDR2 YYNGEE come from the germline V gene. CDR3 nucleotides: TGTGCCAGCAGCCCTCGAATGAACACTGAAGCTTTCTTT. Amino acids: CASSPRMNTEAFF.

This chain uses TRBV7-2 with TRBJ1-1; TRBD1 matches 9 bases. V shed 5 bases and J 4 bases; nucleotides not matched to a gene: 5. This CDR3 has 14 residues. CDR1 is SGHTA, CDR2 FQGNSA, per germline. CDR3 amino acids: CASSTQGAGTEAFF. DNA of the CDR3: TGTGCCAGCAGCACACAGGGGGCCGGCACTGAAGCTTTCTTT. The variable domain in full, with the rest retrieved from reference TRBV7-2 and TRBJ1-1, is GAGVSQSPSNKVTEKGKDVELRCDPISGHTALYWYRQSLGQGLEFLIYFQGNSAPDKSGLPSDRFSAERTGGSVSTLTIQRTQQEDSAVYLCASSTQGAGTEAFFGQGTRLTVV.